The present T cell receptor (beta chain) was sequenced within a study of response to subunit inactivated influenza vaccine. The CDR3 contains 14 residues. Germline CDR1 reads SQVTM; CDR2 reads ANQGSEA. Germline trimming cut 5 bases from V and 0 bases from J; bases unmatched to any gene: 4. Each CDR3 protein is one row after TCRdb ran MiXCR on the RT-PCR reads. Of more than 600,000 distinct CDR3 sequences in the sample, under 20% were seen once. Study-level findings and limits: New T cells are recruited in small numbers by each seasonal influenza vaccination, according to the authors' suggestion.

In its sample, this clonotype was seen many times. What it recognizes is unknown. The chain couples TRBV29-1 to TRBJ2-1; 7 nucleotides line up with TRBD1. The TCR originated in a man in his fifties or sixties who received an inactivated influenza vaccine. Sequencing was performed on PBMCs from blood, taken about 5 days after vaccination. CDR3 sequence reads: CSVTGESSYNEQFF. The CDR3 DNA is TGCAGCGTTACAGGGGAAAGCTCCTACAATGAGCAGTTCTTC.